The clone carrying this TCR beta chain was detected ten times or more. Generation of TCR cDNA used 5'RACE template switching (which added a universal primer site and UMIs). TCRdb analysed the 5' RACE reads with MiXCR anew, one entry per CDR3 protein. This repertoire shows about 200,000 distinct CDR3 sequences, 3% to 4% found once; its top ten account for approximately 3%. The record originates from a study of T cells after yellow fever vaccination. Study information: Each low-cell-number fraction was prepared by means of SMART-Seq v4 Ultra Low Input.

This CDR3 has 16 amino acids. Trimming left V 0 bases short and J 4 bases short, with 15 bases between. The germline V gene encodes CDR1 SGHVS and CDR2 FQNEAQ. This TCR was sampled from a man aged 18 to 30 who received the YFV17D yellow fever vaccine. Source: CD4+ T cells sorted from PBMCs, taken 10 days after the yellow fever booster vaccination. V and J are TRBV7-8 and TRBJ1-2, with D possibly TRBD1 on 5 matching bases. CDR3 protein: CASSLARDFASYGYTF. DNA of the CDR3: TGTGCCAGCAGCTTAGCCAGGGACTTCGCTAGCTATGGCTACACCTTC.